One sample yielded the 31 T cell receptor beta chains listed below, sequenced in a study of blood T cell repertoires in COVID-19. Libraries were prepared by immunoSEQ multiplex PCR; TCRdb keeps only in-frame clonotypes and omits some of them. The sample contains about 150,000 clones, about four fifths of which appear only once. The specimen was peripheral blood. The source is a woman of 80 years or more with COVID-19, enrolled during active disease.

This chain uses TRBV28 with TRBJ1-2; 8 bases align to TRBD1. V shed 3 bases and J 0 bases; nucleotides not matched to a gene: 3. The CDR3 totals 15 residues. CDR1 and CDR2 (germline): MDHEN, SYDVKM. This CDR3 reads CASSLTGAPNYGYTF. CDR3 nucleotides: TGTGCCAGCAGTTTGACAGGGGCTCCTAACTATGGCTACACCTTC.

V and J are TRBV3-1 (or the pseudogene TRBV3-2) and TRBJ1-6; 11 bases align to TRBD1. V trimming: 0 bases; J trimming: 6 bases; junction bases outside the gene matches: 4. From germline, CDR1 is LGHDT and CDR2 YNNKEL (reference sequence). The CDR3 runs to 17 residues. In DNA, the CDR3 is TGTGCCAGCAGCCAAGAAAGGGACAGGGGGAGTAATTCACCCCTCCACTTT. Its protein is CASSQERDRGSNSPLHF.

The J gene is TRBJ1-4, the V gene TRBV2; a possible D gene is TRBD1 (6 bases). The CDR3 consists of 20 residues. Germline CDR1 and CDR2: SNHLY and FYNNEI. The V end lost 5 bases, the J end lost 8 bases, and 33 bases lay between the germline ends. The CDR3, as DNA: TGTGCCAGCAGTAGCCGTAACAAGCCGGGGGGGGGCTTTGGACTGGAAAAACTGTTTTTT. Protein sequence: CASSSRNKPGGGFGLEKLFF.

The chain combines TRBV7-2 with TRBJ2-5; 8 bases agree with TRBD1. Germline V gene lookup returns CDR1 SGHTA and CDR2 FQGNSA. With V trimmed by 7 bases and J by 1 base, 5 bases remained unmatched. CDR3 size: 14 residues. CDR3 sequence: CASKRTGSQETQYF. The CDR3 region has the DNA TGTGCCAGCAAAAGGACAGGGAGCCAAGAGACCCAGTACTTC.

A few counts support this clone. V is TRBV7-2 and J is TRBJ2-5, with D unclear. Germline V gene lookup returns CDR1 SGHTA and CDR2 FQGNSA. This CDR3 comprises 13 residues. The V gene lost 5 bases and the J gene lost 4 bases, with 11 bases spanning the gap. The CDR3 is CASSAVYGETQYF. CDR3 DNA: TGTGCCAGCAGCGCCGTTTACGGAGAGACCCAGTACTTC.

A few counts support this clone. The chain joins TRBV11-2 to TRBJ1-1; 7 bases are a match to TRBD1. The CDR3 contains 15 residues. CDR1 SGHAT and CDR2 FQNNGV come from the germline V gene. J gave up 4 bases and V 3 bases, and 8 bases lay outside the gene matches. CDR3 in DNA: TGTGCCAGCAGCTTCCGGACAGGTACTGGCACTGAAGCTTTCTTT. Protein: CASSFRTGTGTEAFF.

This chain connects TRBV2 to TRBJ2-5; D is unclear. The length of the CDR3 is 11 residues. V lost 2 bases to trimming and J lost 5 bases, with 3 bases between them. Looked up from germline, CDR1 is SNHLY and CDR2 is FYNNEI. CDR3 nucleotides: TGTGCCAGCAGTGAATATGAGACCCAGTACTTC. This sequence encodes CASSEYETQYF.

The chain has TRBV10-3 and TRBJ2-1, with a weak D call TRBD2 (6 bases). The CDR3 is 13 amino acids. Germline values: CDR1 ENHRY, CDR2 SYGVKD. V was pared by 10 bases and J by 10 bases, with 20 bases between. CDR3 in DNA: TGTGCCACCACCGGGACTCAGGACACCGAGCAGTTCTTC. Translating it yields CATTGTQDTEQFF.

The CDR3 nucleotides read TGTGCCAGCAGTTCCGAGACAGGGATGGACTATGGCTACACCTTC. Protein sequence: CASSSETGMDYGYTF. The V gene is TRBV28, the J gene TRBJ1-2; 7 nucleotides agree with TRBD1. The CDR3 loop spans 15 amino acids. V lost 4 bases and J lost 3; bases outside the gene matches: 8. In germline, CDR1 is MDHEN, CDR2 SYDVKM.

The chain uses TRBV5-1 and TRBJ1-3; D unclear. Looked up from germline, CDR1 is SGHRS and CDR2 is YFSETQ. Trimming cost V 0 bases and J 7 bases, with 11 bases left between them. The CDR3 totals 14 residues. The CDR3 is CASSLDGLENTIYF. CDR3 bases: TGCGCCAGCAGCTTGGACGGTTTGGAGAACACCATATATTTT.

CDR3 sequence (DNA): TGTGCCAGCAGTGAAGCGATAGGACTAGCGGGAGTTCTCAATGAGCAGTTCTTC. Translation: CASSEAIGLAGVLNEQFF. The J gene is TRBJ2-1, the V gene TRBV2; 13 bases match TRBD2. Germline V gene lookup returns CDR1 SNHLY and CDR2 FYNNEI. Germline trimming cut 0 bases from V and 6 bases from J; bases unmatched to any gene: 8. The CDR3 is 18 amino acids.

The CDR3 is CASSPDLGSNYGYTF. CDR3 DNA: TGTGCCAGCTCCCCGGACCTTGGGAGTAACTATGGCTACACCTTC. The gene calls are TRBV18 and TRBJ1-2; D is unresolved. The ends were cut back, 6 bases at V and 1 base at J, with 15 bases in the middle. CDR3 length: 15 residues. From germline, CDR1 is KGHSH and CDR2 LQKENI. The complete variable domain, with remaining parts taken from reference TRBV18 and TRBJ1-2, reads NAGVMQNPRHLVRRRGQEARLRCSPMKGHSHVYWYRQLPEEGLKFMVYLQKENIIDESGMPKERFSAEFPKEGPSILRIQQVVRGDSAAYFCASSPDLGSNYGYTFGSGTRLTVV.

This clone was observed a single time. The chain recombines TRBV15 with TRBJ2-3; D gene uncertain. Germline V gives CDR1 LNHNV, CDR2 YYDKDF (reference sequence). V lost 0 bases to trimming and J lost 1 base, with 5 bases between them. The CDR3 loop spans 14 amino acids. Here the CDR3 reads CATSRDRGTDTQYF. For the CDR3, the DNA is TGTGCCACCAGCAGAGATCGCGGCACAGATACGCAGTATTTT.

The CDR3: CASAKSGGAIIQYF. The CDR3 DNA reads as TGTGCTAGTGCCAAGAGTGGGGGGGCCATCATTCAGTACTTC. The V call is TRBV12-5, the J call TRBJ2-4, with D possibly being TRBD2 (7 bases). The CDR3 is 14 amino acids. CDR1 is LGHNT and CDR2 is FRNRAP in the germline V gene. V gave up 7 bases and J gave up 9 bases, with 19 bases separating them.

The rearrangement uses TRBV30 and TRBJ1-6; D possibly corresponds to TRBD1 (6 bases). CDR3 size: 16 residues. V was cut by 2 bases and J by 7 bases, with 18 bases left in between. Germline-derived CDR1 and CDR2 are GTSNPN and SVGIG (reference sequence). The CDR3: CAWSSYRELGNSPLHF. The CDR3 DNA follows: TGTGCCTGGAGTAGTTACAGGGAGCTAGGGAATTCACCCCTCCACTTT.

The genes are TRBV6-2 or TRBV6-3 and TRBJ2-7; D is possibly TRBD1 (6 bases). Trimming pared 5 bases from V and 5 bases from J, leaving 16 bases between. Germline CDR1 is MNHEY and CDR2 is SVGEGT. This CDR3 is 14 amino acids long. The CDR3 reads CASSPQTYRDEQYF. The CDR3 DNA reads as TGTGCCAGCAGTCCACAAACTTACAGGGACGAGCAGTACTTC.

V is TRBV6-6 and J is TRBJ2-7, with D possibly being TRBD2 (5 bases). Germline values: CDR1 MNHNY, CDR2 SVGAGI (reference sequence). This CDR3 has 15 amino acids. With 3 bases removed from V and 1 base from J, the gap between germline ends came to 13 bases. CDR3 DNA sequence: TGTGCCAGCAGTTATTACCCGGGATTATCCTACGAGCAGTACTTC. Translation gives CASSYYPGLSYEQYF.

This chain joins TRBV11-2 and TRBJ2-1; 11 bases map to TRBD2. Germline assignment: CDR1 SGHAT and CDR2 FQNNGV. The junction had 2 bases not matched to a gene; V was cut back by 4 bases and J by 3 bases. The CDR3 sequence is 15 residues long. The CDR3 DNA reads TGTGCCAGCAGCTCAACTAGCGGGAGCTACAATGAGCAGTTCTTC. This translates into CASSSTSGSYNEQFF.

DNA for the CDR3: TGTGCCAGCAGCCCACAGGGTTTTTCCTACGAGCAGTACTTC. Protein product: CASSPQGFSYEQYF. V gene TRBV5-4 combines with J gene TRBJ2-7, with a tentative D call TRBD1 (6 bases). Trimming took 4 bases from V and 1 from J, leaving 12 bases between them. Germline lookup yields CDR1 SGHNT and CDR2 YYREEE (reference sequence). CDR3 length: 14 residues.

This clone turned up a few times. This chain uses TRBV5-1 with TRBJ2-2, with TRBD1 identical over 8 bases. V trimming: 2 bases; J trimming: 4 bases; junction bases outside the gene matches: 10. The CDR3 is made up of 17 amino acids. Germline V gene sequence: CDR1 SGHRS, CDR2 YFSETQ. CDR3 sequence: CASSLKLGQGVTGELFF. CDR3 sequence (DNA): TGCGCCAGCAGCTTAAAGTTAGGACAGGGCGTCACCGGGGAGCTGTTTTTT. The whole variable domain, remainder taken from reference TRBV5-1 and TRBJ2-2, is KAGVTQTPRYLIKTRGQQVTLSCSPISGHRSVSWYQQTPGQGLQFLFEYFSETQRNKGNFPGRFSGRQFSNSRSEMNVSTLELGDSALYLCASSLKLGQGVTGELFFGEGSRLTVL.

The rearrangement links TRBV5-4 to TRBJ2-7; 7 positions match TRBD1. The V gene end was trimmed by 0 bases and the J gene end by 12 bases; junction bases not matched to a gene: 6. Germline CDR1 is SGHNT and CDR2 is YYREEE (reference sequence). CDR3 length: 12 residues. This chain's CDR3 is CASSLDLTGWYF. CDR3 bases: TGTGCCAGCAGCTTGGACCTGACAGGGTGGTACTTC.

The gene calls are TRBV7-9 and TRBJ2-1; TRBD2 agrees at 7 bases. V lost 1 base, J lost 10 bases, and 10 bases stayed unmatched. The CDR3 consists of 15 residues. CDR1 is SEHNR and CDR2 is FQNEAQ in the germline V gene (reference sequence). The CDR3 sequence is CASSLVTSVTAEQFF. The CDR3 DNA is TGTGCCAGCAGCTTAGTTACTAGCGTTACGGCCGAGCAGTTCTTC.

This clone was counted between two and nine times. CDR3 amino acids: CASSVTALTSGRALGSQETQYF. The CDR3, as DNA: TGTGCCAGCAGCGTCACCGCCCTTACTAGCGGGAGGGCCCTAGGCTCGCAAGAGACCCAGTACTTC. The chain employs TRBV9 and TRBJ2-5; TRBD2 matches 13 bases. Germline CDR1 is SGDLS and CDR2 is YYNGEE. The CDR3 length is 22 residues. The V gene end was trimmed by 2 bases and the J gene end by 2 bases; junction bases not matched to a gene: 21. Drawing the rest from reference TRBV9 and TRBJ2-5, the complete variable domain is DSGVTQTPKHLITATGQRVTLRCSPRSGDLSVYWYQQSLDQGLQFLIQYYNGEERAKGNILERFSAQQFPDLHSELNLSSLELGDSALYFCASSVTALTSGRALGSQETQYFGPGTRLLVL.

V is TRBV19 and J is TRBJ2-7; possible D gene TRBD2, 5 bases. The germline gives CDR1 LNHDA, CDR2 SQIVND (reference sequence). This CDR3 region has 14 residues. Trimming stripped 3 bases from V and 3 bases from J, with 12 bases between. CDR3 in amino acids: CASSIPGSGYEQYF. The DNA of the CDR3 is TGTGCCAGTAGTATCCCGGGGTCAGGCTACGAGCAGTACTTC.

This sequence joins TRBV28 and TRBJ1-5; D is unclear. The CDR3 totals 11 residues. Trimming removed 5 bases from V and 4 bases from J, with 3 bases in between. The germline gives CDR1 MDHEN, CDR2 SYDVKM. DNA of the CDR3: TGTGCCAGCAGTCCGAATCAGCCCCAGCATTTT. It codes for CASSPNQPQHF.

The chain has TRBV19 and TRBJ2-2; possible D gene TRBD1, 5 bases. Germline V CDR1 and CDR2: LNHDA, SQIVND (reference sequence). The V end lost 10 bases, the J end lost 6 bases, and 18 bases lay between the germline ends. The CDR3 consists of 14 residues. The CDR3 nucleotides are TGTGCCATCTCCAAAATAGGGGCGGCCGGGGAGCTGTTTTTT. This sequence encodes CAISKIGAAGELFF.

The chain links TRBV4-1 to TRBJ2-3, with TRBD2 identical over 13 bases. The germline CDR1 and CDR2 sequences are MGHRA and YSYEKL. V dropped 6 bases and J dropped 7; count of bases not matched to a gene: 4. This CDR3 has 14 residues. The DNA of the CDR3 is TGCGCCAGCAGGGGACTAGCGGGGTTAAATACGCAGTATTTT. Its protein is CASRGLAGLNTQYF.

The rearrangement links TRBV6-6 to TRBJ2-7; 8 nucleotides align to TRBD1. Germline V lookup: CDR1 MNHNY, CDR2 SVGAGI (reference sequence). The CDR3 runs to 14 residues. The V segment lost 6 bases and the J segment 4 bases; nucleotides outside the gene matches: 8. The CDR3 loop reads CASRIGTGPYEQYF. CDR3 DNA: TGTGCCAGCAGGATCGGGACAGGTCCATACGAGCAGTACTTC.

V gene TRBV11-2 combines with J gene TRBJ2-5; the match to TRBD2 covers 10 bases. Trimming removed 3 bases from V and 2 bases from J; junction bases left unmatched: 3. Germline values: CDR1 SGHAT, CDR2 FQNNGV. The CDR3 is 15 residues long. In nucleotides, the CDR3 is TGTGCCAGCAGCTTCCCACTAGCGGGGCAAGAGACCCAGTACTTC. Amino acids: CASSFPLAGQETQYF.

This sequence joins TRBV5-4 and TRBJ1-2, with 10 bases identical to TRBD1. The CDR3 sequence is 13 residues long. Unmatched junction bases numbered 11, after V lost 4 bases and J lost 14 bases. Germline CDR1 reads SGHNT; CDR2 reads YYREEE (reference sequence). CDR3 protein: CASSDRDRGFSTF. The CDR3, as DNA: TGTGCCAGCAGCGACCGGGACAGGGGCTTCTCGACCTTC.

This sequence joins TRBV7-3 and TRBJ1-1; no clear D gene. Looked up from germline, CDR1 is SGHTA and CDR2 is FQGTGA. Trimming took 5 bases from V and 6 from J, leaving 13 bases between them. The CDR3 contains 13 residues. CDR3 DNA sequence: TGTGCCAGCAGCCAAGTCTCAGGCGCTGAAGCTTTCTTT. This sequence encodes CASSQVSGAEAFF.